The rows below give T cell receptor beta chains drawn from one sample of a study of cytomegalovirus exposure and HLA in healthy donors. The repertoire was sequenced with immunoSEQ multiplex PCR; TCRdb's copy has only in-frame clones and lacks some. The data contain about 170,000 clones, around 77% of them singletons. Source material: PBMCs. Receptors originate from a female donor in good health and CMV-seronegative. Both conserved end residues are part of each CDR3. D genes are given only for firm matches. Part of the rows lack a size; the others show once, few, many or a class for expanded clones.

D gene: TRBD2; J gene: TRBJ2-7; V gene: TRBV7-2; clone size: once; CDR3 protein: CASSFREGSGYEQYF; CDR3 DNA: TGTGCCAGCAGCTTCCGGGAGGGCTCCGGCTACGAGCAGTACTTC
D gene: NA; J gene: TRBJ1-2; V gene: TRBV5-1; clone size: NA; CDR3 protein: CASSFQDRNYGYTF; CDR3 DNA: TGCGCCAGCAGCTTCCAGGACAGAAACTATGGCTACACCTTC
D gene: NA; J gene: TRBJ1-5; V gene: TRBV19; clone size: few; CDR3 protein: CASSQTLRQPQHF; CDR3 DNA: TGTGCCAGTAGTCAAACTCTTCGTCAGCCCCAGCATTTT
D gene: TRBD2; J gene: TRBJ2-3; V gene: TRBV9; clone size: NA; CDR3 protein: CASSGSSGSTDTQYF; CDR3 DNA: TGTGCCAGCAGCGGCTCTAGCGGAAGCACAGATACGCAGTATTTT
D gene: NA; J gene: TRBJ2-5; V gene: TRBV7-9; clone size: NA; CDR3 protein: CASSLGGMGETQYF; CDR3 DNA: TGTGCCAGCAGCTTAGGAGGGATGGGAGAGACCCAGTACTTC
D gene: TRBD1; J gene: TRBJ1-2; V gene: TRBV6-5; clone size: NA; CDR3 protein: CASSSDRAQGYGYTF; CDR3 DNA: TGTGCCAGCAGTTCCGACAGGGCTCAGGGATATGGCTACACCTTC
D gene: NA; J gene: TRBJ2-1; V gene: TRBV10-3; clone size: NA; CDR3 protein: CAISRERSSYNEQFF; CDR3 DNA: TGTGCCATCAGTAGAGAACGGAGCTCCTACAATGAGCAGTTCTTC
D gene: NA; J gene: TRBJ1-1; V gene: TRBV30; clone size: NA; CDR3 protein: CAWSVLRQNTEAFF; CDR3 DNA: TGTGCCTGGAGTGTATTGCGTCAAAACACTGAAGCTTTCTTT
D gene: TRBD1; J gene: TRBJ2-2; V gene: TRBV2; clone size: NA; CDR3 protein: CASNTGQGNTGELFF; CDR3 DNA: TGTGCCAGCAATACGGGACAGGGAAACACCGGGGAGCTGTTTTTT
D gene: NA; J gene: TRBJ1-1; V gene: TRBV7-9; clone size: NA; CDR3 protein: CSSSPAGTEAFF; CDR3 DNA: TGTTCCAGCAGCCCCGCGGGCACTGAAGCTTTCTTT
D gene: TRBD2; J gene: TRBJ2-1; V gene: TRBV19; clone size: NA; CDR3 protein: CASGARVSGRPLEQFF; CDR3 DNA: TGTGCCAGTGGGGCTAGGGTGAGCGGGAGGCCCCTCGAGCAGTTCTTC
D gene: NA; J gene: TRBJ2-2; V gene: TRBV5-4; clone size: NA; CDR3 protein: CASSLAVNTGELFF; CDR3 DNA: TGTGCCAGCAGCTTGGCGGTTAACACCGGGGAGCTGTTTTTT
D gene: NA; J gene: TRBJ2-7; V gene: TRBV27; clone size: NA; CDR3 protein: CASSLAGISYEQYF; CDR3 DNA: TGTGCCAGCAGTTTAGCGGGTATATCCTACGAGCAGTACTTC
D gene: TRBD2; J gene: TRBJ2-7; V gene: TRBV4-3; clone size: NA; CDR3 protein: CASSQGGTSYEQYF; CDR3 DNA: TGCGCCAGCAGCCAGGGGGGGACCTCCTACGAGCAGTACTTC
D gene: TRBD1; J gene: TRBJ1-1; V gene: TRBV5-8; clone size: once; CDR3 protein: CASSSLTGGNTEAFF; CDR3 DNA: TGTGCCAGCAGCTCACTGACAGGGGGAAACACTGAAGCTTTCTTT
D gene: NA; J gene: TRBJ2-2; V gene: TRBV6-6; clone size: few; CDR3 protein: CASSYHWRGVAGELFF; CDR3 DNA: TGTGCCAGCAGTTACCATTGGAGGGGAGTAGCCGGGGAGCTGTTTTTT
D gene: TRBD1; J gene: TRBJ2-5; V gene: TRBV7-7; clone size: NA; CDR3 protein: CASSSTGRAETQYF; CDR3 DNA: TGTGCCAGCAGCTCGACAGGGCGGGCAGAGACCCAGTACTTC
D gene: NA; J gene: TRBJ1-2; V gene: TRBV9; clone size: NA; CDR3 protein: CASSATGGTYGYTF; CDR3 DNA: TGTGCCAGCAGCGCGACGGGGGGTACCTATGGCTACACCTTC
D gene: TRBD1; J gene: TRBJ1-1; V gene: TRBV5-4; clone size: NA; CDR3 protein: CASSFDWTGDEAFF; CDR3 DNA: TGTGCCAGCAGCTTCGACTGGACAGGGGATGAAGCTTTCTTT
D gene: NA; J gene: TRBJ1-2; V gene: TRBV27; clone size: once; CDR3 protein: CASSLEQGGGNYGYTF; CDR3 DNA: TGTGCCAGCAGTTTAGAACAGGGTGGGGGTAACTATGGCTACACCTTC
D gene: NA; J gene: TRBJ1-1; V gene: TRBV4-1; clone size: few; CDR3 protein: CASSQDLQLNTEAFF; CDR3 DNA: TGCGCCAGCAGCCAAGATTTACAGTTGAACACTGAAGCTTTCTTT
D gene: NA; J gene: TRBJ1-3; V gene: TRBV5-1; clone size: NA; CDR3 protein: CASTATASHSGNTIYF; CDR3 DNA: TGCGCCAGCACGGCGACAGCCAGCCACTCTGGAAACACCATATATTTT
D gene: TRBD2; J gene: TRBJ2-7; V gene: TRBV5-1; clone size: NA; CDR3 protein: CASSLGGGGSPYEQYF; CDR3 DNA: TGCGCCAGCAGCTTGGGGGGCGGCGGGAGCCCCTACGAGCAGTACTTC
D gene: NA; J gene: TRBJ1-1; V gene: TRBV9; clone size: NA; CDR3 protein: CASSPLTDFNTEAFF; CDR3 DNA: TGTGCCAGCAGCCCCTTGACAGATTTTAACACTGAAGCTTTCTTT
D gene: TRBD2; J gene: TRBJ2-3; V gene: TRBV15; clone size: few; CDR3 protein: CATSRDLVAGPTDTQYF; CDR3 DNA: TGTGCCACCAGCAGAGATCTGGTAGCGGGACCCACAGATACGCAGTATTTT
D gene: NA; J gene: TRBJ2-1; V gene: TRBV6-5; clone size: NA; CDR3 protein: CASSPGPFNEQFF; CDR3 DNA: TGTGCCAGCAGCCCTGGCCCCTTCAATGAGCAGTTCTTC